The next 20 T cell receptor beta chains were all read from a single sample in a study of post-analysis software for immune sequencing data. Broader study findings: With TRBV5-6, TRBV5-1 and TRBV20-1 included, several TRBV segments were more frequent in patients than in controls.

Included in the TCR beta cDNA libraries were unique molecular identifiers. TCRdb reprocessed the PCR reads with MiXCR, giving one entry per CDR3 protein. The table shows about 200,000 distinct CDR3 sequences, with 29% occurring only once. Antigen specificity for these receptors is unknown. The source material was blood. These receptors all stem from a girl aged 2-17 years with multiple sclerosis.

The chain links TRBV5-1 to TRBJ2-5; the D call may be TRBD1 or TRBD2 (5 bases each). CDR1 and CDR2 from the germline V gene are SGHRS and YFSETQ. The V end lost 6 bases, the J end lost 11 bases, and 17 bases lay between the germline ends. The CDR3 is 12 residues long. This CDR3 reads CASIGGFNEQYF. Written as DNA, the CDR3 is TGCGCCAGCATTGGGGGTTTTAATGAGCAGTACTTC.

At least ten counts were recorded for this clonotype. The J gene is TRBJ2-7, the V gene TRBV4-1, with 11 bases lining up with TRBD1. Germline values: CDR1 MGHRA, CDR2 YSYEKL. CDR3 length equals 15 residues. V dropped 4 bases and J dropped 0; count of bases not matched to a gene: 2. In DNA, the CDR3 is TGCGCCAGCAGCCGAGGGACAGGGGGCTCCTACGAGCAGTACTTC. This sequence encodes CASSRGTGGSYEQYF.

The sample holds many counts of this clonotype. The chain uses TRBV20-1 and TRBJ2-3; TRBD2 agrees at 9 bases. J was trimmed by 7 bases and V by 5 bases; bases with no gene match: 10. The CDR3 has 14 amino acids. Germline CDR1 DFQATT, CDR2 SNEGSKA (reference sequence). The CDR3 nucleotides read TGCAGTGCTTCCGCTAGCGGGACTCAGAATACGCAGTATTTT. Translated, it gives CSASASGTQNTQYF.

The chain carries TRBV11-3 and TRBJ2-3, with D possibly being TRBD1 (6 bases). Germline lookup yields CDR1 SGHNT and CDR2 YENEEA. The germline V and J ends were trimmed by 10 bases and 3 bases, with 11 bases remaining between them. The CDR3 sequence is 12 residues long. The CDR3 reads CANKRGTDTQYF. CDR3 nucleotide sequence: TGTGCCAACAAAAGGGGGACAGATACGCAGTATTTT.

This clonotype was counted at least ten times. The chain joins TRBV20-1 to TRBJ2-5; either TRBD1 or TRBD2 may fit D (5 bases each). This CDR3 comprises 14 residues. The V end lost 1 base, the J end lost 1 base, and 10 bases lay between the germline ends. CDR1 and CDR2 from the germline V gene are DFQATT and SNEGSKA (reference sequence). CDR3 loop: CSARAGPIQETQYF. The CDR3 DNA reads TGCAGTGCTAGAGCGGGACCAATCCAAGAGACCCAGTACTTC.

J is TRBJ1-6 and V is TRBV7-3, with D possibly TRBD1 on 5 matching bases. Deletions cut 4 bases from V and 7 bases from J, with 23 bases between. CDR3 size: 18 residues. From germline, CDR1 is SGHTA and CDR2 FQGTGA. CDR3 region: CASSSPRGAGSLNSPLHF. Here the CDR3 DNA reads TGTGCCAGCAGCTCCCCCCGTGGGGCAGGATCACTGAATTCACCCCTCCACTTT.

This clonotype has just a few counts. The chain couples TRBV5-1 to TRBJ1-1; D gene uncertain. With 5 bases removed from V and 0 bases from J, the gap between germline ends came to 11 bases. CDR1 and CDR2 from the germline V gene are SGHRS and YFSETQ. The CDR3 is 14 residues long. CDR3 DNA sequence: TGCGCCAGCAGGGGCGCAGGCCTGAACACTGAAGCTTTCTTT. Protein product: CASRGAGLNTEAFF.

The chain links TRBV9 to TRBJ1-2, with TRBD1 identical over 8 bases. V trimming: 0 bases; J trimming: 1 base; junction bases outside the gene matches: 14. The CDR3 is 19 residues long. CDR1 and CDR2 (germline): SGDLS, YYNGEE. CDR3 residues: CASSVAAGTGGSLNYGYTF. CDR3 nucleotides: TGTGCCAGCAGCGTAGCAGCGGGCACAGGGGGTTCCCTTAACTATGGCTACACCTTC.

Remarks on this clonotype: A read error may explain this, as a much larger clone is one base away. Here the CDR3 DNA reads TGTGCCAGCAGCTTAGCGCAACCGGGACTAGCGGTCTACACAGATACGCAGTATTTT. Translated, it gives CASSLAQPGLAVYTDTQYF. The chain carries TRBV11-1 and TRBJ2-3, with 11 bases aligning to TRBD2. With V trimmed by 0 bases and J by 2 bases, 10 bases remained unmatched. Germline lookup yields CDR1 SGHAT and CDR2 FQDESV (reference sequence). CDR3 size: 19 residues.

The rearrangement links TRBV6-5 to TRBJ2-5; 11 bases are shared with TRBD1. The V gene end was trimmed by 8 bases and the J gene end by 12 bases; junction bases not matched to a gene: 8. CDR1 and CDR2 from the germline V gene are MNHEY and SVGAGI. This CDR3 is built from 12 residues. The CDR3: CASGQGAVLKYF. As DNA, the CDR3 is TGTGCCAGCGGACAGGGGGCCGTCTTGAAGTACTTC.

V is TRBV7-9 and J is TRBJ2-7, with a weak D call TRBD1 (7 bases). Germline CDR1 is SEHNR and CDR2 is FQNEAQ (reference sequence). The CDR3 is 16 amino acids. V gave up 8 bases and J gave up 1 base, with 21 bases separating them. The CDR3 DNA sequence: TGTGCCAGCGGAGGGGTTGGGACAGCCACGTCCTACGAGCAGTACTTC. Translating gives CASGGVGTATSYEQYF.

This clonotype was counted at least ten times. This chain joins TRBV29-1 and TRBJ2-7, with TRBD1 matching over 10 bases. Trimming took 7 bases from V and 5 from J; bases not matched to a gene: 5. Germline CDR1 and CDR2: SQVTM and ANQGSEA. This CDR3 has 12 residues. The CDR3 loop reads CSALTGGNEQYF. CDR3 coding DNA: TGCAGCGCCTTGACAGGGGGCAACGAGCAGTACTTC.

The chain carries TRBV12-3 or TRBV12-4 and TRBJ2-1; D gene uncertain. The CDR3 totals 14 residues. V was shortened by 3 bases and J by 4 bases, with 10 bases between the two germline ends. CDR3 coding DNA: TGTGCCAGCAGTTTCTCCCCGTTATACAATGAGCAGTTCTTC. Amino acid sequence: CASSFSPLYNEQFF.

Regarding this clonotype: This may come from a read error, since a much larger clone is one base off. The rearrangement links TRBV13 to TRBJ2-3, with 9 bases lining up with TRBD1. This CDR3 contains 14 residues. The germline V gene has CDR1 PRHDT and CDR2 FYEKMQ (reference sequence). The CDR3, as DNA: TGTGCCAACAGCTTGGACAGGGGACCAGATACGCAGTATTTT. This gives the protein CANSLDRGPDTQYF.

CDR3 DNA: TGTGCCAGCAGTTTCACGGGTGCCCTCGGAGATACGCAGTATTTT. Residues: CASSFTGALGDTQYF. The chain joins TRBV28 to TRBJ2-3; D unresolved. Trimming removed 3 bases at V and 5 bases at J, with 15 bases between. Looked up from germline, CDR1 is MDHEN and CDR2 is SYDVKM. This CDR3 comprises 15 residues.

This clonotype was counted a few times. The V call is TRBV29-1, the J call TRBJ1-2; a weak D match, TRBD1 (6 bases). V gave up 6 bases and J gave up 6 bases, with 14 bases separating them. There are 12 residues in the CDR3. CDR1 and CDR2 from the germline V gene are SQVTM and ANQGSEA. The CDR3 DNA sequence: TGCAGCGTGCCTCAAGGGGGGCATGGCTACACCTTC. Residues: CSVPQGGHGYTF.

This sequence joins TRBV7-2 and TRBJ1-1, with D tentatively TRBD1 (5 bases). CDR3 length: 15 amino acids. Per the germline V gene, CDR1 is SGHTA and CDR2 is FQGNSA. Deletions cut 6 bases from V and 1 base from J, with 15 bases between. CDR3 DNA sequence: TGTGCCAGCAGTTACTTGGGGGTCGCGAACACTGAAGCTTTCTTT. Its translation: CASSYLGVANTEAFF.

The CDR3 protein is CASSLTWRGNQETQYF. CDR3 in DNA: TGTGCCAGCAGCTTAACCTGGCGAGGAAATCAAGAGACCCAGTACTTC. The chain recombines TRBV11-3 with TRBJ2-5, with D unclear. The CDR3 spans 16 residues. Germline CDR1 reads SGHNT; CDR2 reads YENEEA. Trimming removed 2 bases from V and 2 bases from J, with 15 bases in between.

This clonotype was picked up one time. With a much larger clone just one base away, this may be a read error. J is TRBJ2-5 and V is TRBV5-1; a possible D gene is TRBD1 (6 bases). The tail of the sequence fits TRBJ2-7 better, so the J call may be wrong. This CDR3 spans 14 amino acids. Germline CDR1 reads SGHRS; CDR2 reads YFSETQ. CDR3 residues: CASSHQTGLHEQYF. CDR3 bases: TGCGCCAGCAGCCATCAGACAGGCCTCCACGAGCAGTACTTC.

V is TRBV9 and J is TRBJ2-2; D remains unclear. This CDR3 comprises 14 residues. V lost 3 bases and J 4 bases, leaving 10 bases between the germline ends. Germline V gene data show CDR1 as SGDLS and CDR2 as YYNGEE. The CDR3 protein is CASSERPSTGELFF. Written as DNA, the CDR3 is TGTGCCAGCAGCGAGAGGCCCTCCACCGGGGAGCTGTTTTTT.